This TCR beta chain was found in a study of spatial heterogeneity in lung cancer. The time point was: sample taken at primary tumor resection. Sequencing of whole RNA from tumor, nontumor lung or frozen PBMC involved no sorting. TCRdb re-called the 5' RACE reads with MiXCR, one entry per CDR3 protein. The sample holds about 39,000 distinct CDR3 sequences; around 3.1% are singletons and the top ten take around 34%. This clonotype was counted ten times or more. V shed 6 bases, J shed 1 base, and the junction held 5 bases outside the gene matches. The CDR3 spans 15 residues. CDR1 is MNHEY and CDR2 is SMNVEV in the germline V gene (reference sequence).

The receptor's source is a male donor with early-stage non-small cell lung cancer. The V and J genes are TRBV27 and TRBJ2-3; 9 positions agree with TRBD1. The sequencing here drew on normal lung tissue next to the tumor, taken at surgery. The CDR3 loop reads CASRKGQGGTDTQYF. The DNA of the CDR3 is TGTGCCAGCAGAAAGGGACAGGGAGGCACAGATACGCAGTATTTT.